Sequencing of this T cell receptor beta chain was carried out in a study of CD8 T cells in Susac syndrome. RNA, at roughly 0.45 to 1 ug, was reverse transcribed with random hexamers. In TCRdb, the immunoSEQ multiplex PCR reads were re-called with MiXCR into one record per CDR3 protein. The data contain tens of thousands of distinct CDR3 sequences, roughly 95% of them seen just once; the ten biggest clones take up 0.62%. Comments on this clonotype: The junction shows a germline mismatch at one end, possibly a read error.

Germline loops: CDR1 SSHAT, CDR2 FNYEAQ (reference sequence). The CDR3 has 15 amino acids. The chain uses TRBV7-7 and TRBJ2-7, with TRBD1 matching 12 bases. The sequencing sample was made of CD8+ T cells from PBMCs. This receptor was identified in a human donor with Susac syndrome. CDR3 coding DNA: TGTGCTAGCAGCTTGGCCGGGACAGGGGGCCACGAGCAGTACTTC. Its protein is CASSLAGTGGHEQYF.